The 14 T cell receptor beta chains reported below all come from one sample, sequenced in a study of response to subunit inactivated influenza vaccine. TCRdb reanalysed the RT-PCR reads using MiXCR and keeps one entry per CDR3 protein. The data show roughly 500,000 distinct CDR3 sequences, with about 25% seen just once and 1.5% to 2% held by the top ten. Material: CD4+ T cells sorted from PBMCs, obtained 5 days after vaccination. Source of these receptors: a man aged 50-59 years who received an inactivated influenza vaccine.

The genes are TRBV10-3 and TRBJ2-1, with 8 bases fitting TRBD2. The CDR3 has 13 amino acids. V was clipped by 7 bases and J by 7 bases; unmatched bases: 6. The V gene's germline CDR1 is ENHRY and CDR2 SYGVKD. CDR3 nucleotides: TGTGCCATCATGGGGACTAGACCTAATGAGCAGTTCTTC. As protein: CAIMGTRPNEQFF.

This clonotype turned up a few times. The chain employs TRBV29-1 and TRBJ1-6; D call uncertain. CDR3 length equals 13 residues. Germline-derived CDR1 and CDR2 are SQVTM and ANQGSEA. V was clipped by 4 bases and J by 6 bases, with 10 bases between them. CDR3 residues: CSVGLSRNSPLHF. The CDR3 DNA reads TGCAGCGTTGGACTCTCGCGTAATTCACCCCTCCACTTT.

The chain uses TRBV20-1 and TRBJ2-5, with 7 bases matching TRBD2. The V and J ends lost 4 bases and 5 bases, in that order; junction bases with no gene match: 10. In germline, CDR1 is DFQATT, CDR2 SNEGSKA (reference sequence). CDR3 length: 14 amino acids. CDR3 nucleotide sequence: TGCAGTGCTAACCCAGCGGGACGGCGGGAGACCCAGTACTTC. This translates into CSANPAGRRETQYF.

In DNA form, the CDR3 reads TGTGCCAGCAGCCAAGCTAGCGGGACGCCCTACGAGCAGTACTTC. As protein: CASSQASGTPYEQYF. The rearrangement joins TRBV3-1 to TRBJ2-7, with TRBD2 identical over 9 bases. CDR3 length: 15 amino acids. The J segment lost 2 bases and the V segment lost 1 base, leaving 3 bases of the junction unmatched. Germline-derived CDR1 and CDR2 are LGHDT and YNNKEL (reference sequence).

V usage is TRBV10-1 and J usage is TRBJ1-5; TRBD1 might be the D (5 bases). V was shortened by 1 base and J by 1 base, with 14 bases between the two germline ends. Germline V gene lookup returns CDR1 WNHNN and CDR2 SYGVQD (reference sequence). The CDR3 length is 17 residues. The CDR3 here is CASSELSGERSNQPQHF. CDR3 sequence (DNA): TGCGCCAGCAGTGAGTTGTCGGGGGAGAGGAGCAATCAGCCCCAGCATTTT.

At least ten counts were recorded for this clonotype. The chain joins TRBV29-1 to TRBJ2-7; possibly TRBD2 for D (5 bases). V shed 5 bases and J shed 7 bases, with 18 bases lying between them. The CDR3 is 13 amino acids. The V gene's germline CDR1 is SQVTM and CDR2 ANQGSEA. The CDR3 region is CSVHNLPGSEQYF. In nucleotides, the CDR3 is TGCAGCGTTCACAACCTGCCGGGGTCAGAGCAGTACTTC.

The chain uses TRBV6-2 or TRBV6-3 and TRBJ1-6, with D perhaps TRBD1 (5 bases). CDR3 length: 14 amino acids. Looked up from germline, CDR1 is MNHEY and CDR2 is SVGEGT. V lost 2 bases and J 7 bases, leaving 9 bases between the germline ends. CDR3 in amino acids: CASSYLGPNSPLHF. In nucleotides, the CDR3 is TGTGCCAGCAGTTACCTGGGGCCAAATTCACCCCTCCACTTT.

The genes are TRBV28 and TRBJ1-6, with a tentative D call TRBD1 (6 bases). V was pared by 6 bases and J by 6 bases, with 24 bases between. The CDR3 extends over 18 amino acids. Germline V CDR1 and CDR2: MDHEN, SYDVKM. This CDR3 reads CASRGVRGGNGPNSPLHF. CDR3 coding DNA: TGTGCCAGCAGGGGGGTCCGCGGGGGCAACGGTCCTAATTCACCCCTCCACTTT.

This clonotype appeared a few times. This sequence joins TRBV11-2 and TRBJ2-1; the match to TRBD2 covers 9 bases. The V segment lost 1 base and the J segment 6 bases; nucleotides outside the gene matches: 4. The CDR3 runs 15 residues. The germline V gene has CDR1 SGHAT and CDR2 FQNNGV. The CDR3 is CASSLVRGGSNEQFF. CDR3 sequence (DNA): TGTGCCAGCAGCTTAGTGCGGGGGGGAAGCAATGAGCAGTTCTTC.

The V call is TRBV25-1, the J call TRBJ2-7; TRBD1 matches at 7 bases. Germline CDR1 reads MGHDK; CDR2 reads SYGVNS. The CDR3 runs to 14 residues. Unmatched junction bases numbered 3, after V lost 2 bases and J lost 2 bases. CDR3 amino acids: CASSEGTDPYEQYF. CDR3 bases: TGTGCCAGCAGTGAAGGGACAGACCCCTACGAGCAGTACTTC.

This chain joins TRBV29-1 and TRBJ2-6, with 8 bases aligning to TRBD1. The CDR3 totals 16 residues. V lost 5 bases to trimming and J lost 0 bases; unmatched junction nucleotides: 6. CDR1 is SQVTM and CDR2 is ANQGSEA in the germline V gene. The CDR3 region has the DNA TGCAGCGTTCGGGACAGGCAGAGCTCTGGGGCCAACGTCCTGACTTTC. It yields the protein CSVRDRQSSGANVLTF.

This clonotype was recorded a few times. This chain links TRBV4-2 with TRBJ2-3; 10 bases map to TRBD2. V lost 4 bases and J lost 5; bases outside the gene matches: 12. CDR3 size: 17 residues. Germline values: CDR1 LGHNA, CDR2 YNFKEQ. The CDR3 nucleotides read TGTGCCAGCAGCCCTGAGACGAGCGGGGGGGTGATAGATACGCAGTATTTT. Its translation: CASSPETSGGVIDTQYF.

This rearrangement joins TRBV5-5 to TRBJ1-5, with D unresolved. CDR3 length: 18 residues. V lost 3 bases to trimming and J lost 4 bases, with 23 bases between them. Germline CDR1 reads SGHKS; CDR2 reads YYEKEE (reference sequence). CDR3: CASSWGIGFPGRNQPQHF. The CDR3 DNA follows: TGTGCCAGCAGCTGGGGAATCGGTTTCCCCGGGAGGAATCAGCCCCAGCATTTT.

This clonotype was recorded a few times. J is TRBJ2-1 and V is TRBV7-3; D is unresolved. The V gene's germline CDR1 is SGHTA and CDR2 FQGTGA. There are 13 residues in the CDR3. Trimming removed 5 bases from V and 5 bases from J, with 10 bases in between. The CDR3: CASSPGPNNEQFF. Here the CDR3 DNA reads TGTGCCAGCAGCCCCGGACCTAACAATGAGCAGTTCTTC. Full variable domain (outside the CDR3, taken from reference TRBV7-3 and TRBJ2-1): GAGVSQTPSNKVTEKGKYVELRCDPISGHTALYWYRQSLGQGPEFLIYFQGTGAADDSGLPNDRFFAVRPEGSVSTLKIQRTERGDSAVYLCASSPGPNNEQFFGPGTRLTVL.